A single sample is the source of the 25 T cell receptor beta chains below, sequenced in a study of immune heterogeneity within non-small cell lung tumors. Template input, which was bulk tumor genomic DNA, totaled roughly 600 ng per sample. Several biopsies per primary tumor were taken during surgery, spaced as far apart as possible. Patients underwent curative surgery for non-small cell lung cancer (untreated and newly diagnosed). TCR beta CDR3 was amplified by multiplex PCR, first round 10 cycles, 32 V and 13 J primers. One entry per CDR3 protein results from TCRdb running MiXCR on the multiplex PCR reads. Of 2,800 or so distinct CDR3 sequences detected, around 59% appear once; the ten largest clones hold approximately 10%. Input material: lung tumor tissue. These receptors all come from a man aged 60-69 years with non-small cell lung cancer.

This clonotype was detected once. This chain connects TRBV27 to TRBJ2-7; 11 bases agree with TRBD2. Germline loops: CDR1 MNHEY, CDR2 SMNVEV (reference sequence). This CDR3 is 16 amino acids long. V gave up 2 bases and J gave up 5 bases; unmatched junction bases: 8. Written as DNA, the CDR3 is TGTGCCAGCAGTTTAGGTAGCGGGAGGGCCCTGAACGAGCAGTACTTC. Protein: CASSLGSGRALNEQYF.

The chain combines TRBV20-1 with TRBJ2-7; D might be TRBD2 (5 bases). Between the trimmed V and J ends, which lost 6 bases and 5 bases, there was a span of 26 bases. This CDR3 has 16 amino acids. Per germline, CDR1 DFQATT and CDR2 SNEGSKA (reference sequence). CDR3 DNA sequence: TGCAGTGCACGGCAGTTACTGGCTGGGAGTACGCACGAGCAGTACTTC. This translates into CSARQLLAGSTHEQYF.

This clonotype has more than one count but fewer than ten. The chain is built from TRBV2 and TRBJ1-2, with no clear D. This CDR3 has 14 residues. Trimming cost V 2 bases and J 4 bases, with 11 bases left between them. Germline values: CDR1 SNHLY, CDR2 FYNNEI. In DNA form, the CDR3 reads TGTGCCAGCAGTGAAACCGGTGGTTCCTATGGCTACACCTTC. Its translation: CASSETGGSYGYTF.

The V gene is TRBV2, the J gene TRBJ2-1; 12 nucleotides match TRBD2. The germline CDR1 and CDR2 sequences are SNHLY and FYNNEI. V lost 3 bases, J lost 4 bases, and 1 base stayed unmatched. The CDR3 extends over 15 amino acids. CDR3 DNA sequence: TGTGCCAGCAGTGATGGGACTAGCGGGTACAATGAGCAGTTCTTC. As protein: CASSDGTSGYNEQFF. Together with reference TRBV2 and TRBJ2-1, the CDR3 gives the full variable domain: EPEVTQTPSHQVTQMGQEVILRCVPISNHLYFYWYRQILGQKVEFLVSFYNNEISEKSEIFDDQFSVERPDGSNFTLKIRSTKLEDSAMYFCASSDGTSGYNEQFFGPGTRLTVL.

The genes are TRBV24-1 and TRBJ2-2; D ambiguous. Germline V gives CDR1 KGHDR, CDR2 SFDVKD. The CDR3 contains 12 residues. V lost 9 bases to trimming and J lost 6 bases, with 10 bases between them. CDR3 nucleotides: TGTGCCACCCTCGATATCTCCGGGGAGCTGTTTTTT. Protein: CATLDISGELFF.

J is TRBJ2-7 and V is TRBV27; 7 positions match TRBD1. The CDR3 covers 13 residues. Germline CDR1 and CDR2: MNHEY and SMNVEV (reference sequence). Trimming at V came to 6 bases and at J to 4 bases, leaving 6 bases not matched to a gene. The CDR3 DNA is TGTGCCAGCAGCAGGACAGGAGGATACGAGCAGTACTTC. It codes for CASSRTGGYEQYF.

This chain connects TRBV24-1 to TRBJ2-5; 7 nucleotides match TRBD1. The CDR3 totals 14 residues. CDR1 is KGHDR, CDR2 SFDVKD, per germline. V trimming: 4 bases; J trimming: 5 bases; junction bases outside the gene matches: 6. The CDR3 coding sequence is TGTGCCACCAGTGAGGCGACAGGGCGGGAGACCCAGTACTTC. This gives the protein CATSEATGRETQYF.

The rearrangement links TRBV7-9 to TRBJ2-5; D is uncertain. The DNA end favors TRBJ2-1, so the J call may be wrong. The CDR3 runs to 12 residues. Germline-derived CDR1 and CDR2 are SEHNR and FQNEAQ (reference sequence). The CDR3 region is CASSLVGMEQFF. The CDR3 nucleotides are TGTGCCAGCAGCTTAGTAGGAATGGAGCAGTTCTTC.

This clonotype is a singleton in its sample. V gene TRBV5-1 combines with J gene TRBJ2-7; D gene uncertain. Germline-derived CDR1 and CDR2 are SGHRS and YFSETQ. The length of the CDR3 is 14 residues. Trimming shortened V by 5 bases and J by 5 bases, and 17 bases separated the two germline ends. CDR3 in amino acids: CASRVGVLVDEQYF. The CDR3 DNA reads TGCGCCAGCAGGGTTGGGGTATTGGTGGACGAGCAGTACTTC.

The V call is TRBV19, the J call TRBJ2-7; 11 bases match TRBD2. J gave up 5 bases and V 3 bases, and 6 bases lay outside the gene matches. This CDR3 has 15 residues. In germline, CDR1 is LNHDA, CDR2 SQIVND (reference sequence). The CDR3 spells CASSMVSGRAHEQYF. CDR3 DNA sequence: TGTGCCAGTAGTATGGTTAGCGGGAGGGCCCACGAGCAGTACTTC.

V is TRBV6-2 or TRBV6-3 and J is TRBJ2-1; a weak D match, TRBD2 (5 bases). Germline assignment: CDR1 MNHEY and CDR2 SVGEGT. The V end was cut by 8 bases, the J end by 4 bases, with 15 bases between. The CDR3 has 14 amino acids. Written as DNA, the CDR3 is TGTGCCAGCCGCGGTCTAGCTAGATACAATGAGCAGTTCTTC. Translation: CASRGLARYNEQFF.

The chain is built from TRBV6-5 and TRBJ1-2, with D tentatively TRBD1 (6 bases). CDR3 length: 15 residues. Germline lookup yields CDR1 MNHEY and CDR2 SVGAGI. V dropped 0 bases and J dropped 4 bases, with 12 bases sitting between them. CDR3 amino acids: CASSYSHRDTYGYTF. Written as DNA, the CDR3 is TGTGCCAGCAGTTACTCTCACCGGGACACCTATGGCTACACCTTC.

The chain links TRBV29-1 to TRBJ2-7, with TRBD1 matching over 7 bases. The CDR3 contains 13 residues. J gave up 3 bases and V 7 bases, and 9 bases lay outside the gene matches. Per the germline V gene, CDR1 is SQVTM and CDR2 is ANQGSEA. The CDR3 DNA sequence: TGCAGCGCAATGGGACAGCCCCGCTACGAGCAGTACTTC. It yields the protein CSAMGQPRYEQYF.

The chain joins TRBV7-2 to TRBJ2-3, with TRBD2 matching over 7 bases. The V segment lost 3 bases and the J segment 2 bases; nucleotides outside the gene matches: 8. The V gene's germline CDR1 is SGHTA and CDR2 FQGNSA. This CDR3 has 16 amino acids. The DNA of the CDR3 is TGTGCCAGCAGCTTTGGCGGGAGTTTCTACACAGATACGCAGTATTTT. Protein product: CASSFGGSFYTDTQYF. The whole variable domain, filled in from reference TRBV7-2 and TRBJ2-3, reads GAGVSQSPSNKVTEKGKDVELRCDPISGHTALYWYRQSLGQGLEFLIYFQGNSAPDKSGLPSDRFSAERTGGSVSTLTIQRTQQEDSAVYLCASSFGGSFYTDTQYFGPGTRLTVL.

The rearrangement links TRBV24-1 to TRBJ2-7; TRBD1 aligns across 11 bases. The CDR3 consists of 15 residues. Germline assignment: CDR1 KGHDR and CDR2 SFDVKD. V lost 4 bases to trimming and J lost 5 bases; unmatched junction nucleotides: 6. This CDR3 is CATSDNRDRGNEQYF. The CDR3 nucleotides are TGTGCCACCAGTGACAACCGGGACAGGGGGAACGAGCAGTACTTC.

The chain has TRBV11-2 and TRBJ1-2; 7 nucleotides align to TRBD1. CDR3 length: 12 residues. The ends lost 5 bases at V and 4 bases at J; junction bases unmatched: 1. Germline values: CDR1 SGHAT, CDR2 FQNNGV. CDR3 in amino acids: CASSGTAYGYTF. The CDR3 nucleotides are TGTGCCAGCAGCGGGACAGCCTATGGCTACACCTTC.

The V and J genes are TRBV19 and TRBJ1-1, with D perhaps TRBD1 (6 bases). Trimming removed 5 bases from V and 4 bases from J, with 17 bases in between. Germline assignment: CDR1 LNHDA and CDR2 SQIVND (reference sequence). This CDR3 contains 15 residues. CDR3 coding DNA: TGTGCCAGTAGTCTGGGGGGCGACGGGGGCACTGAAGCTTTCTTT. It encodes CASSLGGDGGTEAFF.

This clonotype was found a few times. The chain is built from TRBV15 and TRBJ1-5, with D perhaps matching TRBD1 (6 bases). This CDR3 region has 18 residues. V lost 0 bases and J 6 bases, leaving 21 bases between the germline ends. Looked up from germline, CDR1 is LNHNV and CDR2 is YYDKDF (reference sequence). The CDR3 coding sequence is TGTGCCACCAGCAGAGATCTAGGGGGGGGAGGTACCGGTCAGCCCCAGCATTTT. Translating it yields CATSRDLGGGGTGQPQHF.

The chain is built from TRBV27 and TRBJ2-1; 7 nucleotides agree with TRBD2. Germline assignment: CDR1 MNHEY and CDR2 SMNVEV (reference sequence). CDR3 length: 14 amino acids. The V segment lost 6 bases and the J segment 3 bases; nucleotides outside the gene matches: 5. This chain's CDR3 is CASRGDYFYNEQFF. Written as DNA, the CDR3 is TGTGCCAGCAGGGGGGACTATTTCTACAATGAGCAGTTCTTC.

The chain carries TRBV10-3 and TRBJ1-2; 12 bases fit TRBD1. Germline V CDR1 and CDR2: ENHRY, SYGVKD. The CDR3 covers 16 residues. The V gene end was trimmed by 6 bases and the J gene end by 6 bases; junction bases not matched to a gene: 11. The CDR3 is CAIRLVPGTGGDGYTF. The CDR3 DNA reads as TGTGCCATCAGGCTCGTACCCGGGACAGGGGGCGATGGCTACACCTTC.

The rearrangement uses TRBV12-3 or TRBV12-4 and TRBJ1-3; D is uncertain. This CDR3 comprises 13 residues. V was pared by 6 bases and J by 0 bases, with 6 bases between. DNA for the CDR3: TGTGCCAGCAGGGTTTACTCTGGAAACACCATATATTTT. It translates to CASRVYSGNTIYF.

The rearrangement joins TRBV20-1 to TRBJ2-7; possibly TRBD1 for D (5 bases). Trimming removed 8 bases at V and 2 bases at J, with 16 bases between. The CDR3 spans 13 residues. Germline CDR1 DFQATT, CDR2 SNEGSKA (reference sequence). The CDR3 region is CSLSLLGAYEQYF. CDR3 coding DNA: TGCAGTCTCAGTCTCCTAGGGGCCTACGAGCAGTACTTC.

The chain uses TRBV20-1 and TRBJ1-4, with D possibly being TRBD1 (5 bases). The CDR3 has 18 amino acids. The germline V gene has CDR1 DFQATT and CDR2 SNEGSKA (reference sequence). The V gene lost 5 bases and the J gene lost 4 bases, with 26 bases spanning the gap. The CDR3 region has the DNA TGCAGTGCTGCCTCCTTGCATCCCATGACAGACTATAATGAAAAACTGTTTTTT. Encoded protein: CSAASLHPMTDYNEKLFF.

V is TRBV10-3 and J is TRBJ2-7; 7 bases agree with TRBD1. This CDR3 has 14 residues. The germline V gene encodes CDR1 ENHRY and CDR2 SYGVKD. The trim removed 0 bases at V and 3 bases at J, leaving 2 bases unmatched. CDR3 DNA sequence: TGTGCCATCAGTGAGTCGGGACAGAGCTACGAGCAGTACTTC. Translation gives CAISESGQSYEQYF.

The gene calls are TRBV20-1 and TRBJ2-1; 12 bases fit TRBD2. J gave up 6 bases and V 2 bases, and 2 bases lay outside the gene matches. Germline V lookup: CDR1 DFQATT, CDR2 SNEGSKA (reference sequence). The CDR3 spans 14 residues. Here the CDR3 reads CSARRTSGVNEQFF. The CDR3 DNA is TGCAGTGCTAGAAGGACTAGCGGGGTCAATGAGCAGTTCTTC.